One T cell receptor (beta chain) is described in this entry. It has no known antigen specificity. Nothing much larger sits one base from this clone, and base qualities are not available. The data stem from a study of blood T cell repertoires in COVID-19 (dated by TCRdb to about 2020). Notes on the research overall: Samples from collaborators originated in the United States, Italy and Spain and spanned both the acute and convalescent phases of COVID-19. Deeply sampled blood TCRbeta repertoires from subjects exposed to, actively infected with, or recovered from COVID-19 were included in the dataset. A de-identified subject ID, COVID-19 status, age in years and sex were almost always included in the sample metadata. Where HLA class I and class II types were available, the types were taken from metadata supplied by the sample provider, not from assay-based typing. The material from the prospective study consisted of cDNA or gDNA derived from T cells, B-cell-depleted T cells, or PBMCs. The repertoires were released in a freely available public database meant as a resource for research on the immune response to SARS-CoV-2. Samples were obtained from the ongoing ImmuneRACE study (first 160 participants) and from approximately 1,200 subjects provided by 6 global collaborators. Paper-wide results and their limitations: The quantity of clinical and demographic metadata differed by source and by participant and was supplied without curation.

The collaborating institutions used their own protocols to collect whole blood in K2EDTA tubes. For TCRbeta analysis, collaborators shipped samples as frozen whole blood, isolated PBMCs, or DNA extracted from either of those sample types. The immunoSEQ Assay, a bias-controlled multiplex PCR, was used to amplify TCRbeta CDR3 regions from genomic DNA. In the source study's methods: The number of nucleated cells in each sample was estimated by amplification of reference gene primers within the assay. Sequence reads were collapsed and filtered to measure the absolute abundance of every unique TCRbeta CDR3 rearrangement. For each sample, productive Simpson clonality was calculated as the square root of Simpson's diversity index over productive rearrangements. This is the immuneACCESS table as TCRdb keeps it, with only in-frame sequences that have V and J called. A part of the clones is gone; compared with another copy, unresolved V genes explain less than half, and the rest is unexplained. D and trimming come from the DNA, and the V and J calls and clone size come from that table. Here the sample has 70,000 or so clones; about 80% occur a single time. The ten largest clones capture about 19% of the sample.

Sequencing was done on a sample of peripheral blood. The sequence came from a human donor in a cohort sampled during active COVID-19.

The DNA sequence is as follows: TGTGCCAGCAGCTTATCAGCGGGATCCCTGGCGGCGGCTTTCACCTTC. Translated, this is CASSLSAGSLAAAFTF. The sequence links TRBV7-9 to TRBJ1-2; the D segment cannot be called with confidence. Deletion took 2 bases off V and 13 bases off J, with a span of 26 bases between the germline ends. From the germline V gene (reference sequence), CDR1 is SEHNR and CDR2 is FQNEAQ. The CDR3 runs 16 amino acids, cysteine and phenylalanine included. The DNA shown is the 48-base CDR3, in frame from base 1.